This T cell receptor beta chain was documented in a study of patients and donors after allogeneic stem cell transplantation. From the RT-PCR reads, TCRdb called clonotypes with MiXCR, one entry per CDR3 protein. The data show about 150,000 distinct CDR3 sequences, about a third seen once. The sample taken for sequencing was blood, either unsorted or a sorted T cell fraction (not recorded which). This sequence was found in a human donor who was either an allogeneic HSCT recipient or a stem cell or donor lymphocyte infusion donor (not recorded which). It is not recorded whose cells these are; they may come from a transplant donor.

For the CDR3, the DNA is TGCGCCAGCAGCCAGGGAGGGGCTCATTTCTACGAGCAGTACTTC. The encoded protein is CASSQGGAHFYEQYF. V usage is TRBV4-3 and J usage is TRBJ2-7; TRBD2 agrees at 7 bases. This CDR3 is built from 15 residues. CDR1 is LGHNA, CDR2 YSLEER, per germline. V shed 3 bases and J 3 bases; nucleotides not matched to a gene: 8.